The 10 T cell receptor beta chains given below trace back to one sample, sequenced in a study of control samples from healthy donors and cancer patients. Method: immunoSEQ multiplex PCR; TCRdb's copy keeps in-frame clones and lacks some. The sample shows 110,000 or so clones, around nine tenths of them seen only once. The specimen sequenced was blood. These receptors were collected from a man aged 30 to 45 in good health.

This clone appeared a single time. This chain uses TRBV14 with TRBJ1-1; D might be TRBD1 (6 bases). The germline V and J ends were trimmed by 0 bases and 11 bases, with 13 bases remaining between them. CDR1 SGHDN and CDR2 FVKESK come from the germline V gene. The CDR3 spans 13 residues. CDR3 region: CASSQEGGSRAFF. CDR3 nucleotides: TGTGCCAGCAGCCAAGAAGGGGGTTCGCGGGCTTTCTTT. Together with reference TRBV14 and TRBJ1-1, the CDR3 gives the full variable domain: EAGVTQFPSHSVIEKGQTVTLRCDPISGHDNLYWYRRVMGKEIKFLLHFVKESKQDESGMPNNRFLAERTGGTYSTLKVQPAELEDSGVYFCASSQEGGSRAFFGQGTRLTVV.

This clone was observed many times. This chain uses TRBV18 with TRBJ2-3; no reliable D call. The germline V gene encodes CDR1 KGHSH and CDR2 LQKENI. This CDR3 region has 12 residues. V lost 6 bases and J lost 5, with 9 bases in between. This chain's CDR3 is CASSRARDTQYF. DNA of the CDR3: TGTGCCAGCTCCCGGGCGAGAGATACGCAGTATTTT.

V usage is TRBV5-1 and J usage is TRBJ2-3, with TRBD2 matching 8 bases. V lost 0 bases and J lost 3; bases outside the gene matches: 9. The CDR3 has 17 amino acids. Germline V gene data show CDR1 as SGHRS and CDR2 as YFSETQ. CDR3 sequence: CASSLGAGGWKTDTQYF. In DNA, the CDR3 is TGCGCCAGCAGCTTGGGGGCGGGGGGATGGAAAACAGATACGCAGTATTTT. The full variable domain, completed using reference TRBV5-1 and TRBJ2-3, is KAGVTQTPRYLIKTRGQQVTLSCSPISGHRSVSWYQQTPGQGLQFLFEYFSETQRNKGNFPGRFSGRQFSNSRSEMNVSTLELGDSALYLCASSLGAGGWKTDTQYFGPGTRLTVL.

V usage is TRBV9 and J usage is TRBJ1-6; no reliable D call. Germline V gene data show CDR1 as SGDLS and CDR2 as YYNGEE. V lost 4 bases, J lost 7 bases, and 15 bases lay in between. The CDR3 sequence is 15 residues long. CDR3 in amino acids: CASSSRAGSNSPLHF. For the CDR3, the DNA is TGTGCCAGCAGCTCTCGTGCCGGGTCCAATTCACCCCTCCACTTT.

This clone was seen just once. The chain is built from TRBV18 and TRBJ1-1, with 8 positions matching TRBD1. The CDR3 runs to 17 residues. V trimming: 6 bases; J trimming: 5 bases; junction bases outside the gene matches: 17. The V gene's germline CDR1 is KGHSH and CDR2 LQKENI. The CDR3: CASSLTTSGTGSTEAFF. CDR3 nucleotides: TGTGCCAGCTCCCTTACCACATCCGGGACAGGTTCTACTGAAGCTTTCTTT. Based on the CDR3 plus reference TRBV18 and TRBJ1-1, the full variable domain is NAGVMQNPRHLVRRRGQEARLRCSPMKGHSHVYWYRQLPEEGLKFMVYLQKENIIDESGMPKERFSAEFPKEGPSILRIQQVVRGDSAAYFCASSLTTSGTGSTEAFFGQGTRLTVV.

The DNA of the CDR3 is TGTGCCAGCAGGAGGGACAGGGGAGCAACTAATGAAAAACTGTTTTTT. As protein: CASRRDRGATNEKLFF. V gene TRBV2 combines with J gene TRBJ1-4; 10 nucleotides align to TRBD1. Germline-derived CDR1 and CDR2 are SNHLY and FYNNEI. V lost 6 bases to trimming and J lost 0 bases; unmatched junction nucleotides: 4. This CDR3 spans 16 amino acids.

This chain connects TRBV7-2 to TRBJ1-1; a weak D match, TRBD1 (5 bases). The CDR3 length is 17 residues. V lost 1 base to trimming and J lost 0 bases, with 15 bases between them. The germline gives CDR1 SGHTA, CDR2 FQGNSA. As DNA, the CDR3 is TGTGCCAGCAGCTTAGGGATTTTTGGGGGGATGAACACTGAAGCTTTCTTT. This sequence encodes CASSLGIFGGMNTEAFF.

This clone occurred many times. This chain links TRBV5-1 with TRBJ1-4; maybe TRBD1 (5 bases). Germline V gene sequence: CDR1 SGHRS, CDR2 YFSETQ. Trimming left V 0 bases short and J 4 bases short, with 13 bases between. The CDR3 covers 16 residues. DNA for the CDR3: TGCGCCAGCAGCTTGGGGGGGTTACTGGGTAATGAAAAACTGTTTTTT. Its protein is CASSLGGLLGNEKLFF.

This chain connects TRBV4-2 to TRBJ1-2; D gene unclear. V was pared by 1 base and J by 5 bases, with 5 bases between. Per the germline V gene, CDR1 is LGHNA and CDR2 is YNFKEQ. The CDR3 spans 12 residues. The CDR3 nucleotides read TGTGCCAGCAGCCAAGGGGTGTATGGCTACACCTTC. This gives the protein CASSQGVYGYTF.

The gene calls are TRBV5-1 and TRBJ1-1; D is undetermined. The CDR3 loop spans 14 amino acids. Trimming pared 5 bases from V and 1 base from J, leaving 12 bases between. The germline gives CDR1 SGHRS, CDR2 YFSETQ. Here the CDR3 reads CASRFREGNTEAFF. The CDR3 region has the DNA TGCGCCAGCAGGTTCCGAGAGGGGAACACTGAAGCTTTCTTT.